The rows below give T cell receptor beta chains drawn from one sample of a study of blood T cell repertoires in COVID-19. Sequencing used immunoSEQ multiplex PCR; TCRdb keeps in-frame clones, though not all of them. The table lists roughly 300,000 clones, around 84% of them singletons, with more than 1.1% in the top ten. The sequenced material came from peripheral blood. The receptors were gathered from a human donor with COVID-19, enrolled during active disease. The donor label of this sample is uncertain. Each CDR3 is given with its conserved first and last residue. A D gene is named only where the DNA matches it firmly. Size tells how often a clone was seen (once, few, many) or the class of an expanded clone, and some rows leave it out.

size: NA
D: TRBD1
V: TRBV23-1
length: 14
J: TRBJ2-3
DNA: TGCGCCAGCAGCCGACAGGGATCCACAGATACGCAGTATTTT
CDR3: CASSRQGSTDTQYF

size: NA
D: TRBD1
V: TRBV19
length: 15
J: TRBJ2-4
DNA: TGTGCCAGTAGTATTCAGGGGGCTGCCAAAAACATTCAGTACTTC
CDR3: CASSIQGAAKNIQYF

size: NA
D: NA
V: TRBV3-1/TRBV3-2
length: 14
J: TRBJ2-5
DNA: TGTGCCAGCAGCCCTGGACTACCTCAAGAGACCCAGTACTTC
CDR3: CASSPGLPQETQYF

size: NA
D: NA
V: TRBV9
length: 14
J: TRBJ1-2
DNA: TGTGCCAGCAGCTCGAGTCAGTACAGCTATGGCTACACCTTC
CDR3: CASSSSQYSYGYTF

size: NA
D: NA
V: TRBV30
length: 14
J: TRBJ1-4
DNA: TGTGCCTCTTCCCCGGGACTCATTAATGAAAAACTGTTTTTT
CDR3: CASSPGLINEKLFF

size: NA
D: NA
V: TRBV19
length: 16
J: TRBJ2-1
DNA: TGTGCCAGTAGTCAACCTAGCGGACCCAGGGGAAATGAGCAGTTCTTC
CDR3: CASSQPSGPRGNEQFF

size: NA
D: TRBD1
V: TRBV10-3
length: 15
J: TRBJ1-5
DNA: TGTGCCATTTCTTTCGACAGGGGGAGCAATCAGCCCCAGCATTTT
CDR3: CAISFDRGSNQPQHF

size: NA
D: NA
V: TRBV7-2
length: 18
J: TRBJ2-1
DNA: TGTGCCAGCAGCAAAATGGTTGGAGGGGCGAGCTCCTACAATGAGCAGTTCTTC
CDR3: CASSKMVGGASSYNEQFF

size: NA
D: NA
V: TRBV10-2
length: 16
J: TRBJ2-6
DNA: TGCGCCAGCAGTGAGTCGGGGGGCTCTGGGGCCAACGTCCTGACTTTC
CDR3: CASSESGGSGANVLTF

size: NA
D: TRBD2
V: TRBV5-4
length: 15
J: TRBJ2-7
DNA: TGTGCCAGCAGCATCCACCGGGGGGTGTTCAACGAGCAGTACTTC
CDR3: CASSIHRGVFNEQYF

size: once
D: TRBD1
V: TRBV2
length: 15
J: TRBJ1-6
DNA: TGTGCCAGCAGTAAAGGACAGGGGGATAATTCACCCCTCCACTTT
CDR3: CASSKGQGDNSPLHF

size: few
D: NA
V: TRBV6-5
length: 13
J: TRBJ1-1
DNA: TGTGCCAGCACCTCCGGGAGAACAACTGAAGCTTTCTTT
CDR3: CASTSGRTTEAFF

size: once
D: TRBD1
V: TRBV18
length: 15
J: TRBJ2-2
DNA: TGTGCCAGCTCACCCGACAGGGCGAACACCGGGGAGCTGTTTTTT
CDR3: CASSPDRANTGELFF

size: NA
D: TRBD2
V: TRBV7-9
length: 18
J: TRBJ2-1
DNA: TGTGCCAGCAGCGGAGGGACTCCCGGGGGACTAGGAGGCAATGAGCAGTTCTTC
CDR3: CASSGGTPGGLGGNEQFF

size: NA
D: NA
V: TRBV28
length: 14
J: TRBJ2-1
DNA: TGTGCCAGCACCCCCGGCGGTAATCACGATGAGCAGTTCTTC
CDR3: CASTPGGNHDEQFF

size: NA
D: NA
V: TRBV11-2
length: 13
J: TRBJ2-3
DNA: TGTGCCAGCAGCTTACAAGAGTTGAATACGCAGTATTTT
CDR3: CASSLQELNTQYF

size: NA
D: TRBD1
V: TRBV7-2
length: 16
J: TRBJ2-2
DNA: TGTGCCAGCAGCCTTGACAGGGGGCCTGACACCGGGGAGCTGTTTTTT
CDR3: CASSLDRGPDTGELFF

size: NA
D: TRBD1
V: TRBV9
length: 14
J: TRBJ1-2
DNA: TGTGCCAGCAGCGGCGGGACAGGCTCATATGGCTACACCTTC
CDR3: CASSGGTGSYGYTF

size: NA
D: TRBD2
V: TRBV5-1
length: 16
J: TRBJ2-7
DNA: TGCGCCAGCACGCACGGACTAGCGGGAGGTAATTACGAGCAGTACTTC
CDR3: CASTHGLAGGNYEQYF

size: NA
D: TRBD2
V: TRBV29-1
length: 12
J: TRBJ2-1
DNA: TGCAGCGTTGGGAGGGAGGGCAATGAGCAGTTCTTC
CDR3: CSVGREGNEQFF

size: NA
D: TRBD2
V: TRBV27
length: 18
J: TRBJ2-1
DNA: TGTGCCAGCAGTCACCGCGATAGCGGGAGGGCCCCTGGCAATGAGCAGTTCTTC
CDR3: CASSHRDSGRAPGNEQFF

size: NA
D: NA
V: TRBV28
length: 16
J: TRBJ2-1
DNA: TGTGCCAGCACCCCCCGACAGGTGGGGAACTACAATGAGCAGTTCTTC
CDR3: CASTPRQVGNYNEQFF

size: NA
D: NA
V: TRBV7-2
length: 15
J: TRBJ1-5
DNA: TGTGCCAGCAGCTTGTTCGGAGGCGGGAATCAGCCCCAGCATTTT
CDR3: CASSLFGGGNQPQHF

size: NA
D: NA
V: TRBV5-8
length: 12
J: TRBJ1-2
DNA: TGTGCCAGCAGCTTGGCCGGGTATGGCTACACCTTC
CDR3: CASSLAGYGYTF

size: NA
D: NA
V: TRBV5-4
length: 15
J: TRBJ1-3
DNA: TGTGCCAGCAGCTCGGATCCGGGAGGTGGAAACACCATATATTTT
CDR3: CASSSDPGGGNTIYF

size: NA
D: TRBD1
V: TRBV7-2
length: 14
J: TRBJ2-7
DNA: TGTGCCAGCAGCCCCCGGGACAGGGGGTACGAGCAGTACTTC
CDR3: CASSPRDRGYEQYF

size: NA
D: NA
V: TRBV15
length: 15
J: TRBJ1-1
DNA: TGTGCCACCAGCAGAGATGGACTCGAAGGGACTGAAGCTTTCTTT
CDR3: CATSRDGLEGTEAFF

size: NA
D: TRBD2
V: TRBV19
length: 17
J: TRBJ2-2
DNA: TGTGCCAGTAGTCTGACTATGACTAGCGAGAGCACCGGGGAGCTGTTTTTT
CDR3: CASSLTMTSESTGELFF

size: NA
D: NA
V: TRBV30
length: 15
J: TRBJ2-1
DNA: TGTGCCTGGACCCTCGGGATTAGCTCCTACAATGAGCAGTTCTTC
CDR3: CAWTLGISSYNEQFF

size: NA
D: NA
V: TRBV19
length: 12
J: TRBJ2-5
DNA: TGTGCCAGTAGTTCAACGGGGGAGACCCAGTACTTC
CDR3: CASSSTGETQYF

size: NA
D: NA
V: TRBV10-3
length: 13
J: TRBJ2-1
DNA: TGTGCCATCAGTGAGTCTGGGCCTCTCTCCCGGTTCTTC
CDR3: CAISESGPLSRFF

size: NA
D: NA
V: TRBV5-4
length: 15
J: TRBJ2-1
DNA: TGTGCCAGCAGCTTGTTTAGCGCGAACGCCAATGAGCAGTTCTTC
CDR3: CASSLFSANANEQFF

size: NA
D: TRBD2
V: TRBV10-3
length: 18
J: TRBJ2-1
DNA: TGTGCCATCAGTGAGTCGCCCTCTAGCGGCCGCTCCTACAATGAGCAGTTCTTC
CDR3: CAISESPSSGRSYNEQFF

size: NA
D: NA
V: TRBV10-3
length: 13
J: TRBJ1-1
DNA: TGTGCCATCACCCAGGGAGGGGTCACTGAAGCTTTCTTT
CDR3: CAITQGGVTEAFF

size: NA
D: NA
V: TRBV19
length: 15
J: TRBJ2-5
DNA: TGTGCCAGCCGCTCTGGGGCGGGGGCCCAAGAGACCCAGTACTTC
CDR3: CASRSGAGAQETQYF

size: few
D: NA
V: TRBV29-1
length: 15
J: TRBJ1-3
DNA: TGCAGCGTTGAAGATGGTGCGTTCTCTGGAAACACCATATATTTT
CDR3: CSVEDGAFSGNTIYF

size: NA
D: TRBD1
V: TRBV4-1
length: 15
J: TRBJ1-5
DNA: TGCGCCAGCAGCCAAGGACAGGGGGCTATTCAGCCCCAGCATTTT
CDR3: CASSQGQGAIQPQHF

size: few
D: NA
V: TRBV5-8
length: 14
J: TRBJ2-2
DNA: TGTGCCAGCAGCTTAGGCCAGGAGGCCGGGGAGCTGTTTTTT
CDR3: CASSLGQEAGELFF

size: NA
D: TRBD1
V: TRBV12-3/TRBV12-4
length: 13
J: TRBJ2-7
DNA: TGTGCCAGCAGTTTTGCAGGGGGCTACGAGCAGTACTTC
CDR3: CASSFAGGYEQYF

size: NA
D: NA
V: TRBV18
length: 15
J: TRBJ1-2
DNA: TGTGCCAGCTCACCACCGGGGGGTTCACTAAAGGGCTACACCTTC
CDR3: CASSPPGGSLKGYTF

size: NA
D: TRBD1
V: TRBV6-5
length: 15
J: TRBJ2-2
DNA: TGTGCCAGCAGTTGGGACAGCCGTAACACCGGGGAGCTGTTTTTT
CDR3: CASSWDSRNTGELFF

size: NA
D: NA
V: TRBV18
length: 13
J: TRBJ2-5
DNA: TGTGCCAGCTCACCCGGGACCGCGGGGCCCCAGTACTTC
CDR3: CASSPGTAGPQYF

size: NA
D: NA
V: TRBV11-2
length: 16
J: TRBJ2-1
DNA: TGTGCCAGCAGCTTGTTAACGTCTGGAGGTTACAATGAGCAGTTCTTC
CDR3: CASSLLTSGGYNEQFF

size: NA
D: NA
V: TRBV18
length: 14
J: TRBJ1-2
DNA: TGTGCCAGCTCACCGTGGCAGGATAGCTATGGCTACACCTTC
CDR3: CASSPWQDSYGYTF

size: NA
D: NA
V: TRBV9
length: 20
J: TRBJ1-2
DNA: TGTGCCAGCAGCGTAGTGGAGCCCGAAGCTGCCCTAACACTGTACTATGGCTACACCTTC
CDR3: CASSVVEPEAALTLYYGYTF

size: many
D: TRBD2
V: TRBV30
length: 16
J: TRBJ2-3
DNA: TGTGCCTGGAGTGTAGGGCTAGCGGGAGGGGGGGATACGCAGTATTTT
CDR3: CAWSVGLAGGGDTQYF

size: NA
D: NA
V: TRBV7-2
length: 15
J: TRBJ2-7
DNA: TGTGCCAGCAGCTTAGAGGGAGCGGGTGGGTACGAGCAGTACTTC
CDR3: CASSLEGAGGYEQYF